The present T cell receptor (beta chain) was sequenced within a study of shared clonotypes between healthy human individuals. Notes on the study in general: Unshared clonotypes carried lower generation probabilities than those common to all four donors.

TCRdb keeps only in-frame clones here, not all; method: immunoSEQ multiplex PCR. The repertoire holds about 2.2 million clones, with approximately 94% as singletons. CDR1 MDHEN and CDR2 SYDVKM come from the germline V gene. There are 14 residues in the CDR3. V lost 3 bases and J lost 5; bases outside the gene matches: 3. CD45RO-negative, CCR7-selected cells formed the naive CD8 fraction, which excluded terminally differentiated effector memory CD45RA+ cells. There were only Caucasian adults among the donors, and all lived in Nashville, Tennessee. For this clone: As yet, its antigen is unknown. Additional DNA sequences in this sample encode the identical CDR3.

The sample consisted of naive CD8+ T cells from PBMCs. The sequence was obtained from a man younger than 35 in good health. Some clones in this sample may be carry-over from other donors' samples. The chain joins TRBV28 to TRBJ1-5, with 8 bases identical to TRBD1. Written as DNA, the CDR3 is TGTGCCAGCAGTTTCGGACAGGGCCATCAGCCCCAGCATTTT. Its protein product is CASSFGQGHQPQHF.